This T cell receptor beta chain is from a study of Graves' ophthalmopathy and Graves' hyperthyroidism. Study information: Peripheral blood samples were taken at initial diagnosis, before any treatment.

Diagnostic conclusions were grounded in clinical symptoms, serum thyroxine, TRAb, thyroid ultrasound and orbital computed tomography. Deletions cut 6 bases from V and 4 bases from J, with 15 bases between. This CDR3 has 14 amino acids. Amplified TCR beta CDR3 regions were obtained using RNA transcripts as template. Scientists carried out first-round RT-PCR using HTBI primers and then a second-round multiplex PCR. MiXCR, run by TCRdb on the multiplex PCR reads, gives a single entry per CDR3 protein. The table shows 350,000 to 450,000 distinct CDR3 sequences, with about 16% occurring only once. Many counts were recorded for this clonotype. Antigen specificity is unknown. Study-wide points: Most thyroid clonotypes expanded beyond 0.001 frequency were also found in blood.

The receptor was isolated from a woman under 30 with Graves' ophthalmopathy. The material sequenced was peripheral blood. The rearrangement uses TRBV12-3 or TRBV12-4 and TRBJ2-5, with a tentative D call TRBD2 (7 bases). The CDR3 nucleotides are TGTGCCAGCAGCCGCGGGGGCGACCCAGAGACCCAGTACTTC. It yields the protein CASSRGGDPETQYF.